These T cell receptor beta chains were read from a single sample in a study of cytomegalovirus exposure and HLA in healthy donors. Profiling relied on immunoSEQ multiplex PCR, and the TCRdb table lists in-frame clones only, not all of them. The sample includes approximately 130,000 clones. Sequencing input: PBMCs. The receptor source for this set is a woman aged 60-70 years in good health and CMV-seronegative. Each CDR3 is given with its conserved first and last residue. A D gene is named only where the DNA matches it firmly.

>TRBJ1-1|TRBV5-1|.
CASSQLLRNTEAFF
TGCGCCAGCAGCCAACTCCTCCGGAACACTGAAGCTTTCTTT
>TRBJ2-3|TRBV10-3|TRBD2
CAISSLAGGDTQYF
TGTGCCATCAGTTCACTAGCGGGGGGAGATACGCAGTATTTT
>TRBJ1-5|TRBV11-2|.
CASSLNQGMASQPQHF
TGTGCCAGCAGCTTGAATCAGGGGATGGCGAGTCAGCCCCAGCATTTT
>TRBJ1-2|TRBV28|.
CASTRGNNYGYTF
TGTGCCAGCACGCGGGGAAACAACTATGGCTACACCTTC
>TRBJ1-1|TRBV10-1|TRBD1
CASSSGTGMTTEAFF
TGCGCCAGCAGCTCCGGGACAGGGATGACCACTGAAGCTTTCTTT
>TRBJ2-1|TRBV6-5|.
CASSLMGHEHNEQFF
TGTGCCAGCAGCCTCATGGGACACGAGCACAATGAGCAGTTCTTC
>TRBJ2-1|TRBV5-6|.
CASMLHSEQFF
TGTGCCAGCATGCTTCACAGTGAGCAGTTCTTC
>TRBJ1-5|TRBV5-1|.
CASSPGFDDQPQHF
TGCGCCAGCAGCCCGGGTTTTGATGATCAGCCCCAGCATTTT
>TRBJ1-1|TRBV21-1|.
CASSLQGDTEAFF
TGTGCCAGCAGTCTACAGGGTGACACTGAAGCTTTCTTT
>TRBJ2-7|TRBV6-6|TRBD2
CASSYGAGVQEQYF
TGTGCCAGCAGTTACGGAGCGGGGGTTCAAGAGCAGTACTTC
>TRBJ1-6|TRBV30|.
CAWSVSRTYNSPLHF
TGTGCCTGGAGTGTATCTAGGACCTATAATTCACCCCTCCACTTT
>TRBJ2-5|TRBV5-1|.
CASSPDQETQYF
TGCGCCAGCAGCCCTGACCAAGAGACCCAGTACTTC
>TRBJ2-7|TRBV27|TRBD1
CASSFRGRVNEQYF
TGTGCCAGCAGTTTCAGGGGGCGCGTCAACGAGCAGTACTTC
>TRBJ2-1|TRBV10-3|.
CAIQTLRDPNEQFF
TGTGCCATCCAAACACTTCGGGATCCCAATGAGCAGTTCTTC
>TRBJ1-1|TRBV19|TRBD1
CASKTGVMAEAFF
TGTGCCAGTAAGACAGGGGTAATGGCTGAAGCTTTCTTT
>TRBJ2-7|TRBV6-1|.
CASSDRTGTRLREQYF
TGTGCCAGCAGTGATAGAACCGGGACACGACTTAGGGAGCAGTACTTC
>TRBJ2-7|TRBV14|TRBD2
CASSQLGLADRYEQYF
TGTGCCAGCAGCCAACTCGGACTAGCGGACCGTTACGAGCAGTACTTC
>TRBJ1-1|TRBV10-1|.
CASSEHQMNTEAFF
TGCGCCAGCAGTGAACACCAGATGAACACTGAAGCTTTCTTT
>TRBJ1-4|TRBV19|.
CASSIGSNEKLFF
TGTGCCAGTAGTATCGGTTCTAATGAAAAACTGTTTTTT
>TRBJ1-4|TRBV5-1|TRBD1
CASSLGQGEKLFF
TGCGCCAGCAGCCTCGGACAGGGCGAAAAACTGTTTTTT
>TRBJ1-4|TRBV7-9|.
CASSLSGGELNEKLFF
TGTGCCAGCAGCCTCTCGGGGGGGGAGCTAAATGAAAAACTGTTTTTT
>TRBJ1-1|TRBV9|.
CASSVDSLTEAFF
TGTGCCAGCAGCGTAGACAGTCTCACTGAAGCTTTCTTT
>TRBJ1-1|TRBV30|.
CAWTIQAEAFF
TGTGCCTGGACGATCCAGGCCGAAGCTTTCTTT
>TRBJ2-7|TRBV18|TRBD2
CASSPWSSGGADEQYF
TGTGCCAGCTCACCATGGTCTAGCGGGGGGGCGGACGAGCAGTACTTC
>TRBJ2-3|TRBV6-6|TRBD2
CASSYRGDADTQYF
TGTGCCAGCAGTTACCGGGGGGACGCAGATACGCAGTATTTT
>TRBJ2-7|TRBV5-5|.
CASNIQGLAYEQYF
TGTGCCAGCAACATACAGGGATTAGCCTACGAGCAGTACTTC
>TRBJ2-2|TRBV9|TRBD1
CASSAGQGYTGELFF
TGTGCCAGCAGCGCTGGACAGGGCTACACCGGGGAGCTGTTTTTT